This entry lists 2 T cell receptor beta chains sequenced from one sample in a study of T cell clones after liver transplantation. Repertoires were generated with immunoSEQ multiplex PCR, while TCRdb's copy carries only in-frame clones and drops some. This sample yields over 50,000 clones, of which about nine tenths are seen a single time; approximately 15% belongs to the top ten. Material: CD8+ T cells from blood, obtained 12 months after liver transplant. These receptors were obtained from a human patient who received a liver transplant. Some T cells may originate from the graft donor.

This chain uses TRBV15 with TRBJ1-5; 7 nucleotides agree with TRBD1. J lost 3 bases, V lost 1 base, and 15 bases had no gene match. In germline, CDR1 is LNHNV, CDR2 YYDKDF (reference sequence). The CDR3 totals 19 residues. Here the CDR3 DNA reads TGTGCCACCAGCAGAGCCCCCCGGAGTGAGGAGGGGGCCAATCAGCCCCAGCATTTT. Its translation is CATSRAPRSEEGANQPQHF.

CDR3 in amino acids: CASSQDRMSVDYGYTF. The CDR3 DNA follows: TGCGCCAGCAGCCAAGATAGGATGTCCGTAGACTATGGCTACACCTTC. The genes are TRBV4-3 and TRBJ1-2; D gene uncertain. Germline V lookup: CDR1 LGHNA, CDR2 YSLEER. The CDR3 contains 16 residues. V was pared by 0 bases and J by 3 bases, with 14 bases between.